Listed below are T cell receptor beta chains from one sample, sequenced in a study of control samples from healthy donors and cancer patients. Clones were sequenced by immunoSEQ multiplex PCR, and TCRdb holds only the in-frame ones, with some missing. This table has 2,500 to 3,500 clones, about 93% appearing once. The sample was PBMCs. Source of these receptors: a man aged 70 or older with lung cancer. The CDR3 runs from the conserved cysteine through the conserved F or W. The order of the fields is J gene, CDR3 length, clone size, D gene, V gene, CDR3 DNA, CDR3 protein. A D gene is named only where the DNA matches it firmly. Clone size is not always given. Where it is, it says once, few, many or a class for expanded clones.

TRBJ2-7,15,large,.,TRBV3-1/TRBV3-2,TGTGCCAGCAGCCAAGATACGGACCTACCCTACGAGCAGTACTTC,CASSQDTDLPYEQYF
TRBJ1-1,13,.,.,TRBV7-9,TGTGCCAGCAGCCGAGGGGTGAACACTGAAGCTTTCTTT,CASSRGVNTEAFF
TRBJ1-1,14,.,.,TRBV2,TGTGCCAGCAGTTTCGGGGGGCCTAACACTGAAGCTTTCTTT,CASSFGGPNTEAFF
TRBJ1-1,12,.,.,TRBV4-1,TGCGCCAGCAGCACGATGTACACTGAAGCTTTCTTT,CASSTMYTEAFF
TRBJ2-3,12,.,.,TRBV5-1,TGCGCCAGCAGCCGGGGGACAGATACGCAGTATTTT,CASSRGTDTQYF
TRBJ2-3,15,.,.,TRBV4-1,TGCGCCAGCAGCCCGACAGCCGCTAGCACAGATACGCAGTATTTT,CASSPTAASTDTQYF
TRBJ2-7,15,.,TRBD2,TRBV3-1/TRBV3-2,TGTGCCCGCAGCCCGGGGGGGGGACGTCCCTACGAGCAGTACTTC,CARSPGGGRPYEQYF
TRBJ1-4,16,once,.,TRBV11-2,TGTGCCAGCAGCTTAGGGTGGTCAGGGGAAAATGAAAAACTGTTTTTT,CASSLGWSGENEKLFF
TRBJ2-5,14,.,.,TRBV20-1,TGCAGTGCTAGTATAATCCCGGGAGAAGAGACCCAGTACTTC,CSASIIPGEETQYF
TRBJ2-7,14,.,TRBD2,TRBV5-4,TGTGCCAGCAGCTCTAGCGGGGGGGCCTACGAGCAGTACTTC,CASSSSGGAYEQYF
TRBJ1-5,13,.,.,TRBV19,TGTGCCAGTCGGTTGAAGGGGAATCAGCCCCAGCATTTT,CASRLKGNQPQHF
TRBJ2-1,13,once,.,TRBV5-1,TGCGCCAGCAGCTTGGCCTCCTACAATGAGCAGTTCTTC,CASSLASYNEQFF
TRBJ1-1,17,.,TRBD1,TRBV19,TGTGCCAGTAGTATGACGCCCAGCGACAGGGGGGACACTGAAGCTTTCTTT,CASSMTPSDRGDTEAFF
TRBJ2-7,15,once,TRBD1,TRBV6-5,TGTGCCAGCAGTACCGGGACAGGTGGGACCTACGAGCAGTACTTC,CASSTGTGGTYEQYF
TRBJ1-2,13,.,.,TRBV30,TGTGCCTGGAGTGCCTCTCACCAGGATGGCTACACCTTC,CAWSASHQDGYTF
TRBJ1-2,14,large,.,TRBV16,TGTGCCAGCAGCCAATCCAGGACAGCCTATGGCTACACCTTC,CASSQSRTAYGYTF
TRBJ2-3,17,once,TRBD2,TRBV5-1,TGCGCCAGCAGCTCGCTAGCGGGGGGGGCCGTCACAGATACGCAGTATTTT,CASSSLAGGAVTDTQYF
TRBJ2-7,15,.,TRBD2,TRBV6-5,TGTGCCAGCAGTAACAGCGGGGGGGCCACGAGCGAGCAGTACTTC,CASSNSGGATSEQYF
TRBJ2-2,13,.,.,TRBV29-1,TGCAGCGGCGGGGACTCTCAAAAGGGGGAGCTGTTTTTT,CSGGDSQKGELFF
TRBJ2-1,15,.,.,TRBV4-1,TGCGCCAGCAGCCTCTGGCAGGGGAGGAACAATGAGCAGTTCTTC,CASSLWQGRNNEQFF
TRBJ2-3,17,.,TRBD2,TRBV7-6,TGTGCCAGCAGCTTGACCTGGACTAGCGGGGGTGGTGATACGCAGTATTTT,CASSLTWTSGGGDTQYF
TRBJ2-2,14,.,.,TRBV29-1,TGCAGCGTTGTGGCACAGGGTGGTGCCGGGGAGCTGTTTTTT,CSVVAQGGAGELFF
TRBJ2-1,12,.,.,TRBV12-3/TRBV12-4,TGTGCCAGCAGTTTAGGGGGGTATGAGCAGTTCTTC,CASSLGGYEQFF
TRBJ1-3,13,.,.,TRBV6-2/TRBV6-3,TGTGCCAGCAGTCACGACAGGATGGACACCATATATTTT,CASSHDRMDTIYF
TRBJ2-3,14,.,.,TRBV30,TGTGCCTGGAGTGTCCGGACAGGCACAGATACGCAGTATTTT,CAWSVRTGTDTQYF
TRBJ2-3,15,.,.,TRBV14,TGTGCCAGCAGCCAAGAGCGGGCCGGTGGAGATACGCAGTATTTT,CASSQERAGGDTQYF
TRBJ1-2,13,few,TRBD1,TRBV6-5,TGTGCCAGCAGTTACGTTTCAGGGGGTGGCTACACCTTC,CASSYVSGGGYTF
TRBJ2-2,16,.,.,TRBV5-1,TGCGCCAGCAGCTCGGGACACGTCGGGGACACCGGGGAGCTGTTTTTT,CASSSGHVGDTGELFF
TRBJ1-3,14,once,.,TRBV10-2,TGCGCCAGCAGAACTACCTTCTCTGGAAACACCGTATATTTT,CASRTTFSGNTVYF
TRBJ2-4,15,.,TRBD2,TRBV6-2/TRBV6-3,TGTGCCAGCAGTTACGCGGGGGTATCCAAAAACATTCAGTACTTC,CASSYAGVSKNIQYF
TRBJ2-3,15,.,TRBD2,TRBV11-3,TGTGCCAGCAGCCGACTAGCGGGGGTCACAGATACGCAGTATTTT,CASSRLAGVTDTQYF
TRBJ2-7,15,.,TRBD2,TRBV5-1,TGCGCCAGCAGCTTCTTAGCGGGGGGGGCCTACGAGCAGTACTTC,CASSFLAGGAYEQYF
TRBJ2-3,15,.,.,TRBV20-1,TGCAGTGCTAGTCCCAGCGAGGATAGCACAGATACGCAGTATTTT,CSASPSEDSTDTQYF
TRBJ2-1,16,.,.,TRBV19,TGTGCCAGTAGCGCACTCGGGGGCTCTGTCTACAATGAGCAGTTCTTC,CASSALGGSVYNEQFF
TRBJ1-5,16,.,.,TRBV4-2,TGTGCCAGCAGCCAAGATGCAGGAGTTCGAAATCAGCCCCAGCATTTT,CASSQDAGVRNQPQHF
TRBJ1-1,15,.,.,TRBV18,TGTGCCAGCTCCCGCGTTAATGGACTAGACACTGAAGCTTTCTTT,CASSRVNGLDTEAFF
TRBJ1-4,14,.,.,TRBV2,TGTGCCAGCAGTATCCGAGGGGGTGGTGAAAAACTGTTTTTT,CASSIRGGGEKLFF
TRBJ2-1,14,.,.,TRBV6-2/TRBV6-3,TGTGCCAGCAGTTACTCGAACGCCTATAATGAGCAGTTCTTC,CASSYSNAYNEQFF
TRBJ2-7,13,.,.,TRBV3-1/TRBV3-2,TGTGCCAGCAGCTCTGCGAGGGATACCGTGCAGTACTTC,CASSSARDTVQYF
TRBJ1-5,19,.,.,TRBV19,TGTGCCAGTAGTATCCAGTACAGGGAAACCCTATATCGCAATCAGCCCCAGCATTTT,CASSIQYRETLYRNQPQHF
TRBJ1-6,16,.,.,TRBV6-6,TGTGCCAGCAGTCCGACCTCGGCAGCCCGTGTTTCACCCCTCCACTTT,CASSPTSAARVSPLHF
TRBJ1-6,16,once,.,TRBV27,TGTGCCAGCATCTCTATAGTCGAAAACAATAATTCACCCCTCCACTTT,CASISIVENNNSPLHF
TRBJ1-1,15,.,TRBD1,TRBV11-1,TGTGCCAGCAGCTTAGGCGACAGGGGGAACACTGAAGCTTTCTTT,CASSLGDRGNTEAFF
TRBJ2-5,17,.,TRBD2,TRBV18,TGTGCCAGCTCACCACCGGCCCTAGCGGGGGGGCCGTGGACCCAGTACTTC,CASSPPALAGGPWTQYF
TRBJ2-5,20,.,TRBD2,TRBV15,TGTGCCACCAGCGGGCCCAATAGCGGGGGCGTTCCTATTCTTCAAGAGACCCAGTACTTC,CATSGPNSGGVPILQETQYF
TRBJ1-1,13,.,.,TRBV11-2,TGTGCCAGCAGCTTAGGGGCGGGTACTGAAGCTTTCTTT,CASSLGAGTEAFF
TRBJ1-1,16,.,.,TRBV27,TGTGCCAGCAGTTTAAGAAGGGTAAGAGGGAACACTGAAGCTTTCTTT,CASSLRRVRGNTEAFF
TRBJ2-1,11,.,.,TRBV7-6,TGTGCCAGCAGCGTTAACAATGAGCAGTTCTTC,CASSVNNEQFF
TRBJ2-6,18,.,.,TRBV7-3,TGTGCCAGCAGCTCCGCACCCCTATCAGGTTCTGGGGCCAACGTCCTGACTTTC,CASSSAPLSGSGANVLTF
TRBJ2-2,15,.,TRBD2,TRBV6-4,TGTGCCAGCAGTGAGGGACTACAAAGAACCGGGGAGCTGTTTTTT,CASSEGLQRTGELFF
TRBJ2-7,14,.,TRBD1,TRBV24-1,TGTGCCACCAGTGATAGGACAGGGATTGAGGAGCAGTACTTC,CATSDRTGIEEQYF
TRBJ1-2,11,once,.,TRBV6-1,TGTGCCAGCGGATCGGACTATGGCTACACCTTC,CASGSDYGYTF
TRBJ2-3,18,once,TRBD2,TRBV9,TGTGCCAGCAGCGTAGAGCGGTGGATAGCGGGGGTAACAGATACGCAGTATTTT,CASSVERWIAGVTDTQYF
TRBJ2-2,13,.,.,TRBV7-9,TGTGCCAGCAGCTTAGTACTCACCGGGGAGCTGTTTTTT,CASSLVLTGELFF